A single sample gave rise to the 24 T cell receptor beta chains below, sequenced in a study of identical twins. TCRdb reprocessed the 5' RACE reads with MiXCR, giving one entry per CDR3 protein. This sample has roughly 240,000 distinct CDR3 sequences; 5.5% to 7% occur once, and the top ten carry roughly 3.6%. These records were also assigned to another study, of yellow fever vaccine responses in identical twins.

Sequenced input: memory (CD45RO+) T cells sorted from blood. These receptor sequences come from a woman aged 18-35 years in good health.

There are a few counts of this clonotype. The chain uses TRBV7-2 and TRBJ2-1; D possibly corresponds to TRBD1 (5 bases). The ends were cut back, 4 bases at V and 1 base at J, with 8 bases in the middle. The germline V gene encodes CDR1 SGHTA and CDR2 FQGNSA. The CDR3 is 14 residues long. CDR3 sequence: CASSSDRSYNEQFF. As DNA, the CDR3 is TGTGCCAGCAGCTCCGACAGATCCTACAATGAGCAGTTCTTC. The variable domain in full, with the rest retrieved from reference TRBV7-2 and TRBJ2-1, is GAGVSQSPSNKVTEKGKDVELRCDPISGHTALYWYRQSLGQGLEFLIYFQGNSAPDKSGLPSDRFSAERTGGSVSTLTIQRTQQEDSAVYLCASSSDRSYNEQFFGPGTRLTVL.

This clonotype was recorded at least ten times. CDR3 DNA: TGTGCCACCAGTGATTCCAGGACGTCTGGGGCCAACGTCCTGACTTTC. Translating gives CATSDSRTSGANVLTF. This rearrangement joins TRBV24-1 to TRBJ2-6; D is unclear. V lost 2 bases and J 1 base, leaving 8 bases between the germline ends. Per germline, CDR1 KGHDR and CDR2 SFDVKD. The CDR3 is 16 residues long.

This clonotype has only a few counts. The rearrangement links TRBV12-3 or TRBV12-4 to TRBJ1-1, with unresolved D. This CDR3 has 12 amino acids. Trimming cost V 3 bases and J 6 bases, with 8 bases left between them. The CDR3: CASSFLAAEAFF. The DNA of the CDR3 is TGTGCCAGCAGTTTTTTAGCGGCTGAAGCTTTCTTT.

This clonotype was picked up one time. The CDR3 loop is CSASDLYGYTF. For the CDR3, the DNA is TGCAGTGCTAGCGACCTCTATGGCTACACCTTC. V gene TRBV20-1 combines with J gene TRBJ1-2; D gene ambiguous. CDR1 is DFQATT, CDR2 SNEGSKA, per germline (reference sequence). V lost 3 bases and J lost 4, with 6 bases in between. This CDR3 region has 11 residues.

This sequence joins TRBV12-3 or TRBV12-4 and TRBJ1-3; tentative D call: TRBD1 (5 bases). The CDR3 is 13 residues long. The V gene lost 11 bases and the J gene lost 7 bases, with 18 bases spanning the gap. CDR3 loop: CAGLPKTENTIYF. CDR3 sequence (DNA): TGTGCCGGCCTCCCGAAGACAGAGAACACCATATATTTT.

There are many counts of this clonotype. J is TRBJ2-3 and V is TRBV5-1; 9 nucleotides match TRBD2. This CDR3 spans 16 amino acids. V was pared by 0 bases and J by 4 bases, with 6 bases of the junction left unmatched. Per the germline V gene, CDR1 is SGHRS and CDR2 is YFSETQ. The CDR3 loop reads CASSLARGGASDTQYF. The CDR3 bases are TGCGCCAGCAGCTTGGCTCGCGGGGGGGCCTCAGATACGCAGTATTTT.

This clonotype came up many times. The chain is built from TRBV11-2 and TRBJ1-1; D is possibly TRBD1 (5 bases). Looked up from germline, CDR1 is SGHAT and CDR2 is FQNNGV. The CDR3 extends over 12 amino acids. Trimming shortened V by 6 bases and J by 10 bases, and 15 bases separated the two germline ends. This chain's CDR3 is CASRDGGGVAFF. CDR3 nucleotide sequence: TGTGCCAGCAGGGACGGGGGAGGAGTAGCTTTCTTT.

This clonotype was counted only a few times. The chain carries TRBV21-1 and TRBJ2-5. TRBV21-1 is flagged as a pseudogene. The CDR3 covers 16 residues. The CDR3 DNA reads as TGTGCCAGCAGCAAACCTTTTGACACATACCAAGAGACCCAGTACTTC. It codes for CASSKPFDTYQETQYF.

This clonotype was detected only a few times. The CDR3 spells CASSIDRTGELFF. In nucleotides, the CDR3 is TGCGCCAGCAGTATCGACAGGACCGGGGAGCTGTTTTTT. The genes are TRBV5-1 and TRBJ2-2; possible D gene TRBD1, 6 bases. The CDR3 covers 13 residues. The V and J ends lost 5 bases and 5 bases respectively, with 10 bases between them. From germline, CDR1 is SGHRS and CDR2 YFSETQ.

This clonotype was counted only a few times. The V and J genes are TRBV20-1 and TRBJ1-2; D may be TRBD1 (5 bases). The germline gives CDR1 DFQATT, CDR2 SNEGSKA (reference sequence). Trimming took 3 bases from V and 4 from J, leaving 21 bases between them. The CDR3 spans 16 residues. In DNA, the CDR3 is TGCAGTGCTAGGGGAAAGGGGACCTCCGGACTCTATGGCTACACCTTC. It is translated as CSARGKGTSGLYGYTF.

This clonotype was recorded at least ten times. The J gene is TRBJ1-3, the V gene TRBV7-9; D is possibly TRBD1 (6 bases). Trimming took off 5 bases at V and 0 bases at J, with 14 bases between the two ends. CDR1 SEHNR and CDR2 FQNEAQ come from the germline V gene (reference sequence). The CDR3 is made up of 16 amino acids. As DNA, the CDR3 is TGTGCCAGCAGCCCCACCACAGGGTACTCTGGAAACACCATATATTTT. It yields the protein CASSPTTGYSGNTIYF.

The chain employs TRBV6-1 and TRBJ2-5; 12 positions match TRBD2. This CDR3 has 14 residues. After removal of 9 bases from V and 7 bases from J, the junction contained 9 bases not matched to a gene. In germline, CDR1 is MNHNS, CDR2 SASEGT. This CDR3 reads CASASGRAGGTQYF. As DNA, the CDR3 is TGTGCCAGTGCTAGCGGGAGGGCCGGCGGGACCCAGTACTTC.

This clonotype was found a few times. The chain is built from TRBV20-1 and TRBJ1-5; D remains ambiguous. Germline V gene sequence: CDR1 DFQATT, CDR2 SNEGSKA (reference sequence). The CDR3 covers 15 residues. The ends were cut back, 0 bases at V and 0 bases at J, with 9 bases in the middle. The CDR3 bases are TGCAGTGCTAGAGAAGCGTACGGTAGCAATCAGCCCCAGCATTTT. Protein sequence: CSAREAYGSNQPQHF.

This clonotype was found many times. This sequence joins TRBV20-1 and TRBJ2-1; D unclear. The CDR3 is 15 amino acids. Trimming stripped 0 bases from V and 0 bases from J, with 9 bases between. Germline CDR1 DFQATT, CDR2 SNEGSKA (reference sequence). The CDR3 region has the DNA TGCAGTGCTAGAGATGTTGTGCTCTCCTACAATGAGCAGTTCTTC. Translated, it gives CSARDVVLSYNEQFF.

This clonotype was found many times. This chain links TRBV12-3 or TRBV12-4 with TRBJ1-2; 8 positions match TRBD1. V dropped 1 base and J dropped 7; count of bases not matched to a gene: 8. The CDR3 consists of 15 residues. The CDR3 loop reads CASSLVGGTGLGYTF. The CDR3 DNA reads TGTGCCAGCAGTTTAGTTGGGGGGACAGGTCTTGGCTACACCTTC.

This clonotype was seen many times. V is TRBV7-9 and J is TRBJ1-6; D call uncertain. Trimming left V 5 bases short and J 10 bases short, with 15 bases between. Germline assignment: CDR1 SEHNR and CDR2 FQNEAQ (reference sequence). The CDR3 consists of 14 residues. In nucleotides, the CDR3 is TGTGCCAGCAGCCACCCCAACGCCGGATCACCCCTCCACTTT. Its translation: CASSHPNAGSPLHF.

This clonotype was found many times. The V and J genes are TRBV11-2 and TRBJ1-4; the D gene is possibly TRBD1 (5 bases). Germline V gives CDR1 SGHAT, CDR2 FQNNGV. The CDR3 loop spans 14 amino acids. The ends were cut back, 0 bases at V and 7 bases at J, with 9 bases in the middle. Here the CDR3 reads CASSLDVGGEKLFF. CDR3 nucleotides: TGTGCCAGCAGCTTAGATGTGGGGGGTGAAAAACTGTTTTTT.

This clonotype was detected a few times. The V call is TRBV4-2, the J call TRBJ2-1; TRBD2 aligns across 8 bases. Germline lookup yields CDR1 LGHNA and CDR2 YNFKEQ. The V and J ends lost 4 bases and 0 bases, in that order; junction bases with no gene match: 14. CDR3 length: 19 amino acids. CDR3 nucleotides: TGTGCCAGCAGCCCGAACAAGGGCACTGCGGGAGGCTCCTACAATGAGCAGTTCTTC. As protein: CASSPNKGTAGGSYNEQFF.

This clonotype was counted ten times or more. The J gene is TRBJ1-1, the V gene TRBV5-1; 10 nucleotides agree with TRBD1. Germline assignment: CDR1 SGHRS and CDR2 YFSETQ. This CDR3 has 14 residues. V shed 4 bases and J 5 bases; nucleotides not matched to a gene: 5. For the CDR3, the DNA is TGCGCCAGCAGCCGACAGGGGGCAAATACTGAAGCTTTCTTT. Amino acid sequence: CASSRQGANTEAFF. The full variable domain, its missing parts supplied by reference TRBV5-1 and TRBJ1-1, is KAGVTQTPRYLIKTRGQQVTLSCSPISGHRSVSWYQQTPGQGLQFLFEYFSETQRNKGNFPGRFSGRQFSNSRSEMNVSTLELGDSALYLCASSRQGANTEAFFGQGTRLTVV.

This clonotype occurred many times. This chain connects TRBV2 to TRBJ1-2; D remains ambiguous. The CDR3 runs 15 residues. The V and J ends lost 2 bases and 8 bases respectively, with 18 bases between them. Germline V CDR1 and CDR2: SNHLY, FYNNEI. CDR3: CASSELSGVNGGYTF. The CDR3, as DNA: TGTGCCAGCAGTGAACTGTCTGGGGTGAATGGAGGCTACACCTTC.

This clonotype has more than one count but fewer than ten. This rearrangement joins TRBV20-1 to TRBJ2-3; 10 nucleotides match TRBD2. Germline V gene lookup returns CDR1 DFQATT and CDR2 SNEGSKA (reference sequence). The CDR3 covers 15 residues. The V and J ends lost 6 bases and 0 bases, in that order; junction bases with no gene match: 6. Written as DNA, the CDR3 is TGCAGTGCATATCGGACTAGCGGTAGCACAGATACGCAGTATTTT. Translating gives CSAYRTSGSTDTQYF.

This clonotype was seen many times. The CDR3 DNA is TGTGCCATCAGTGAGTCGGCCCCCCCAGGAGGGACCCAGTACTTC. This codes for CAISESAPPGGTQYF. This chain connects TRBV10-3 to TRBJ2-5; a weak D match, TRBD2 (5 bases). Germline CDR1 is ENHRY and CDR2 is SYGVKD. The CDR3 is 15 amino acids. V gave up 0 bases and J gave up 7 bases, with 15 bases separating them.

As concerns this clonotype: One end of the junction is discordant with germline, which a read error may explain. V gene TRBV11-2 combines with J gene TRBJ2-7, with 8 bases identical to TRBD2. Looked up from germline, CDR1 is SGHAT and CDR2 is FQNNGV. The CDR3 totals 16 residues. The DNA for the CDR3 is TGTGCCAGCAGCTTATTTTTTAGCGGGAAACCTTACGAGAAGTACTTC. Its translation: CASSLFFSGKPYEKYF.

This chain joins TRBV20-1 and TRBJ2-3; D ambiguous. Germline-derived CDR1 and CDR2 are DFQATT and SNEGSKA (reference sequence). V was clipped by 5 bases and J by 5 bases, with 8 bases between them. This CDR3 has 11 amino acids. Here the CDR3 DNA reads TGCAGTGCTGGCTCGCTAGATACGCAGTATTTT. Translation: CSAGSLDTQYF.